This T cell receptor beta chain was obtained from a study of blood T cell repertoires in COVID-19. Study information: The origin of the acute and convalescent COVID-19 samples was the United States, Italy and Spain. The cDNA or gDNA used as material had been derived from T cells, B-cell-depleted T cells, or PBMCs.

V was clipped by 4 bases and J by 4 bases; unmatched bases: 5. The germline V gene has CDR1 SGHRS and CDR2 YFSETQ. CDR3 length: 15 amino acids. Methods used by the authors: Reference gene primer amplification yielded estimated nucleated cell counts. Repertoires were generated with immunoSEQ multiplex PCR, while TCRdb's copy carries only in-frame clones and drops some. V and J calls and clone size are given by that table; D and trimming were obtained from the DNA. The sample yields around 320,000 clones, 75% to 85% seen once. The rearrangement links TRBV5-1 to TRBJ2-1; 10 nucleotides line up with TRBD2. Material for sequencing was peripheral blood. The clonotype comes from a human donor in a cohort sampled during active COVID-19. The DNA for the CDR3 is TGCGCCAGCAGCCCTGGACTAGCGGAGTACAATGAGCAGTTCTTC. Residues: CASSPGLAEYNEQFF.